The clone carrying this T cell receptor beta chain was picked up many times. TCRdb analysed the reads with MiXCR anew, one entry per CDR3 protein. The table shows fewer than 250,000 distinct CDR3 sequences, with under 30% occurring only once. This specimen belongs to a study of kidney transplant recipient with SARS-CoV-2 infection. The CDR3 extends over 15 amino acids. V was trimmed by 8 bases and J by 3 bases, leaving 23 bases between them. Germline assignment: CDR1 DFQATT and CDR2 SNEGSKA (reference sequence). The chain is built from TRBV20-1 and TRBJ2-7; D may be TRBD2 (6 bases). Sample: a blood sample, taken at baseline and on roughly day 110 from a kidney transplant recipient. This clonotype was sampled from a young adult male patient who had COVID-19 and was a kidney transplant recipient. The graft donor may have contributed some T cells. The CDR3 sequence is CSPEGPAYMDYEQYF. The CDR3 DNA follows: TGCAGTCCGGAGGGGCCGGCCTACATGGACTACGAGCAGTACTTC.